This T cell receptor beta chain comes out of a study of T cell responses to AZD1222 COVID-19 vaccine (dated by TCRdb to the early 2020s). Concerning the study at large: AZD1222 recipients given second doses at about 4 weeks or at about 12 weeks were pooled, since spike-specific TCR depth and breadth were not found to differ between the two schedules. A total of 233 trial participants underwent TCR sequencing, of whom 200 to 220 received two doses of AZD1222 and 26 received two doses of the MenACWY control vaccine. Trial participants were enrolled by age into subgroups of 18-55, 56-69 and 70-plus years, and roughly 150, 30 and 60 TCR-sequenced participants, respectively, were included in these subgroups. Broad study findings and their caveats: Reportedly, almost half of the unique spike-specific TCRs recognized epitopes lying outside the regions that are mutated in the B.1.351 and B.1.1.7 variants. CD4 TCRs associated with the vaccine covered the entire spike protein, and the dominant responses were in regions 160-218 and 743-854. Spike-specific TCR breadth and depth rose significantly after two AZD1222 doses compared with day 0 and with MenACWY recipients. The 56-69-year group was small, and its depth increase did not reach significance, likely because of low power. Because no samples from the day 14 peak response were available, repertoires could be characterized only after the peak T cell response. Conclusions about previously exposed vaccinees are limited, since just a handful of AZD1222 recipients were seropositive for SARS-CoV-2 at baseline. Most participants were white British and females outnumbered males, and the authors suggested that clonal diversity may have been underestimated.

Taken from the germline V gene, the CDR1 and CDR2 loops are SGHTS and YDEGEE. Between the V and J ends, shortened by 2 bases and 0 bases respectively, the junction contains 6 bases. From cysteine to phenylalanine, the CDR3 is 15 amino acids long. The sequence is cut down to CDR3 DNA, 45 bases in frame from base 1. As to this clone: Its cognate antigen has yet to be identified. Per-nucleotide qualities are absent, and no much larger clonotype sits a single base away.

The CDR3 regions of human TCRbeta chains were analyzed by immunosequencing. For the original study's pipeline: TCRs in the repertoires were compared against a reference library of SARS-CoV-2-specific TCRs that had been generated with the MIRA antigen-specificity platform. Breadth was defined as the fraction of unique TCRs that were SARS-CoV-2-associated, and depth was defined as the fraction of total T cells that were SARS-CoV-2-associated. Using the MIRA data, each spike-specific TCR was mapped to the spike region that the TCR reacts to and placed in a CD4 or CD8 class. Log10-transformed breadth and depth values were compared by one-way ANOVA with Sidak's multiple comparisons tests. TCRdb obtained this table from immuneACCESS and retained in-frame rearrangements with V and J assigned. These tables miss some clones; where compared with another copy, unresolved V genes account for less than half of the shortfall, and the remainder is unexplained. D and trimming come from the DNA, and the V and J calls and clone size come from that table. Counted in this sample were under 95,000 clones; under 95% of them appeared once. Approximately 3% of the sample belongs to the ten largest clones.

The time point label, as the study defines it: baseline before first vaccination. Samples from vaccinated people were obtained from the UK trials COV001 and COV002, which included a single-blind randomized controlled phase 2/3 trial of AZD1222 (ChAdOx1 nCoV-19) in healthy adults. For TCRbeta chain sequencing, PBMC samples were collected from trial participants at day 0 and at day 28 after the second dose. The source was peripheral blood, collected on day 0 of AZD1222 vaccination. This sequence was found in an adult in good health. Here the chain combines TRBV5-8 and TRBJ2-6; the D gene identity is not certain. CDR3 sequence: CASSLTRSGANVLTF. The bases read TGTGCCAGCAGCTTAACCCGCTCTGGGGCCAACGTCCTGACTTTC.